A selection of T cell receptor beta chains follows, all from one sample in a study of T-cell memory formation after mild COVID-19. From the 5' RACE reads, TCRdb called clonotypes with MiXCR, one entry per CDR3 protein. Among some 13,000 distinct CDR3 sequences listed, more than 10% were seen once. The sample taken for sequencing was PBMCs or a T cell subset sorted from them (not recorded which). The receptors were sampled from an adult woman who had mild COVID-19 (a few samples of this study predate the infection). Cell type and time point are not known. CDR3s include the opening cysteine and the closing phenylalanine or tryptophan. The D gene is left open where the match is weak. For some rows the clone size is stated as once, few or many, or as a class when expanded; others skip it.

clone size	J gene	D gene	V gene	CDR3 DNA	CDR3 protein
many	TRBJ1-1	TRBD1	TRBV18	TGTGCCAGCTCAGAGGACAGGGGGCTCACCCAAGAAGCTTTCTTT	CASSEDRGLTQEAFF
many	TRBJ2-4	NA	TRBV11-1	TGTGCCAGCAGCTTAAATCACAGGGCCAACATTCAGTACTTC	CASSLNHRANIQYF
many	TRBJ2-7	TRBD1	TRBV12-3/TRBV12-4	TGTGCCAGCTCCTTCTATGGACAGGGGACTTACGAGCAGTACTTC	CASSFYGQGTYEQYF
many	TRBJ2-1	NA	TRBV3-1	TGTGCCAGCAGCCAACCCACCCGGTTGGGGGATGAGCAGTTCTTC	CASSQPTRLGDEQFF
many	TRBJ2-7	NA	TRBV25-1	TGTGCCAGCAGTGAGTGGGGCGGGGGCCGGGGATACGAGCAGTACTTC	CASSEWGGGRGYEQYF
many	TRBJ1-2	TRBD1	TRBV7-9	TGTGCCAGCAGCTTAGAACAGGGGGCTGGCTACACCTTC	CASSLEQGAGYTF
many	TRBJ1-1	NA	TRBV24-1	TGTGCCACCAGTGTTGGGACCAACACTGAAGCTTTCTTT	CATSVGTNTEAFF
many	TRBJ2-1	TRBD1	TRBV5-1	TGCGCCAGCAGCTTGAGGGGGCTAAATGAGCAGTTCTTC	CASSLRGLNEQFF
many	TRBJ2-1	NA	TRBV3-1	TGTGCCAGCAGCCAAGTTGCGTGGACCTCCTACAATGAGCAGTTCTTC	CASSQVAWTSYNEQFF
many	TRBJ1-2	TRBD1	TRBV7-2	TGTGCCAGCAGCTTAGCACCCCAGGGGGCTTACGCAAACTATGGCTACACCTTC	CASSLAPQGAYANYGYTF
many	TRBJ1-2	NA	TRBV12-3/TRBV12-4	TGTGCCAGCAGCCTCGGAGGGGGCTATGGCTACACCTTC	CASSLGGGYGYTF
many	TRBJ1-5	NA	TRBV6-6	TGTGCCACCGGGATACAGGGAATCCATAGCAATCAGCCCCAGCATTTT	CATGIQGIHSNQPQHF
many	TRBJ1-2	NA	TRBV7-2	TGTGCCAGCAGCTTAGATGGGATCATAAATGGCTACACCTTC	CASSLDGIINGYTF
many	TRBJ2-1	NA	TRBV12-3/TRBV12-4	TGTGCCAGCAGTTTTCTGGGGGGGGGCCGTGAGCAGTTCTTC	CASSFLGGGREQFF
many	TRBJ2-3	NA	TRBV7-9	TGTGCCAGCAGCTTAGGGACAGCTAGCACAGATACGCAGTATTTT	CASSLGTASTDTQYF
NA	TRBJ2-3	NA	TRBV12-3/TRBV12-4	TGTGCCATCAGTTTCGCAGATACGCAGTATTTT	CAISFADTQYF
many	TRBJ2-2	NA	TRBV7-1	TGTGCCAGCAGCTCCCCCCTCTTTGGGCTTTCAACCGGGGAGCTGTTTTTT	CASSSPLFGLSTGELFF
many	TRBJ2-7	NA	TRBV5-6	TGTGCCAGCAGCTTAGCAGGGCTCTACGAGCAGTACTTC	CASSLAGLYEQYF
many	TRBJ1-2	TRBD1	TRBV7-9	TGTGCCAGCAGCGACGCCCGGACAGGGGGCTCTGGCTACACCTTC	CASSDARTGGSGYTF
many	TRBJ2-5	NA	TRBV9	TGTGCCAGCAGCGTTAGGTCCCAAGAGACCCAGTACTTC	CASSVRSQETQYF
NA	TRBJ2-6	NA	TRBV11-3	TGTGCCAGCAGCTTCCTGAAATCTGGGGCCAACGTCCTGACTTTC	CASSFLKSGANVLTF
many	TRBJ2-5	NA	TRBV29-1	TGCAGCGTTGGGGGTACAGCCCAAGAGACCCAGTACTTC	CSVGGTAQETQYF
many	TRBJ1-1	NA	TRBV5-1	TGCGCCAGCAGCTTGGGGGGGCAGCGCACGACTGAAGCTTTCTTT	CASSLGGQRTTEAFF
many	TRBJ2-7	TRBD1	TRBV3-1	TGTGCCAGCAGTCCCATTCGACAGGGGTTCTACGAGCAGTACTTC	CASSPIRQGFYEQYF
many	TRBJ1-2	NA	TRBV10-2	TGCGCCAGCAGTGAGGACACCTTACAGCAGAACTATGGCTACACCTTC	CASSEDTLQQNYGYTF
many	TRBJ1-5	NA	TRBV10-3	TGTGCCATCAGTGAGTCGGGGGTGGGGAATCAGCCCCAGCATTTT	CAISESGVGNQPQHF
many	TRBJ2-7	NA	TRBV20-1	TGCAGTGCTAGAGATCTGAACCGGCCCACGACCTACGAGCAGTACTTC	CSARDLNRPTTYEQYF
NA	TRBJ2-3	NA	TRBV6-5	TGTGCCAGCAGTTACCTAAAAGACACAGATACGCAGTATTTT	CASSYLKDTDTQYF
NA	TRBJ2-3	TRBD1	TRBV11-3	TGTGCCAGCAGCTCCTGGGACAGGGGCCCAGATACGCAGTATTTT	CASSSWDRGPDTQYF
many	TRBJ1-1	NA	TRBV20-1	TGCAGTGCTAGAGATGTGTTCGGGAACACTGAAGCTTTCTTT	CSARDVFGNTEAFF
many	TRBJ2-1	TRBD2	TRBV14	TGTGCCAGCAGCTACTTAGCGGGAGCTTCCTACAATGAGCAGTTCTTC	CASSYLAGASYNEQFF
many	TRBJ2-1	TRBD1	TRBV12-3/TRBV12-4	TGTGCCAGCAGTCACTCGGGGACAGCCTACAATGAGCAGTTCTTC	CASSHSGTAYNEQFF
many	TRBJ2-4	NA	TRBV4-3	TGCGCCAGCAGCCAAGTCGGGCTGGGGGTGGGGACCAAAAACATTCAGTACTTC	CASSQVGLGVGTKNIQYF
many	TRBJ2-3	NA	TRBV7-3	TGTGCCAGCAGCGCCCAACAGGGTTCAGATACGCAGTATTTT	CASSAQQGSDTQYF
NA	TRBJ2-1	NA	TRBV5-4	TGTGCCAGCTCCTCTATAGTCACGTCGTTCAATGAGCAGTTCTTC	CASSSIVTSFNEQFF
many	TRBJ2-2	NA	TRBV7-6	TGTGCCAGCAGCTTAGAGCACAGGGCGAACACCGGGGAGCTGTTTTTT	CASSLEHRANTGELFF
many	TRBJ1-1	NA	TRBV7-2	TGTGCCAGCAGCTTGGCCACGGGCAATACTGAAGCTTTCTTT	CASSLATGNTEAFF
NA	TRBJ1-5	NA	TRBV7-2	TGTGCCAGCAGCTTAGAGCAACGGGGCAATCAGCCCCAGCATTTT	CASSLEQRGNQPQHF
many	TRBJ2-3	NA	TRBV6-2/TRBV6-3	TGTGCCAGCATCCGAACACCAGGGACGGAAGATACGCAGTATTTT	CASIRTPGTEDTQYF
many	TRBJ2-2	NA	TRBV6-6	TGTGCCAGCAGCCTAGGACGGGATTGGGACACCGGGGAGCTGTTTTTT	CASSLGRDWDTGELFF
many	TRBJ1-5	NA	TRBV2	TGTGCCAGCAGTGACTTAGGGTTTGGAGATAGCAATCAGCCCCAGCATTTT	CASSDLGFGDSNQPQHF
many	TRBJ1-5	NA	TRBV7-6	TGTGCCAGCAGCTTATTCACAGGGTCCCTGGCGAATCAGCCCCAGCATTTT	CASSLFTGSLANQPQHF
many	TRBJ2-1	TRBD1	TRBV30	TGTGCCTGGAGTGTACTCGGCAGGGGGTCGAGGTTCTTC	CAWSVLGRGSRFF
medium-sized	TRBJ2-7	NA	TRBV7-3	TGTGCCAGCAGCCATTTGACAACCCCCTACGAGCAGTACTTC	CASSHLTTPYEQYF
many	TRBJ1-2	NA	TRBV14	TGTGCCAGCAGCCTCCGGTCTGGGGATGGCTACACCTTC	CASSLRSGDGYTF
many	TRBJ2-1	TRBD2	TRBV20-1	TGCAGTGCTAGAGATAGCGGGGGGGCGATCAACCATGAGCAGTTCTTC	CSARDSGGAINHEQFF
NA	TRBJ2-1	TRBD1	TRBV18	TGTGCCAGCTCACTAGGGACAGGGTGGAATGAGCAGTTCTTC	CASSLGTGWNEQFF
few	TRBJ2-5	NA	TRBV29-1	TGCAGCGTTGACCTCGAAGGTGTCCGGGCCCAGTACTTC	CSVDLEGVRAQYF
many	TRBJ2-1	TRBD2	TRBV7-6	TGTGCCAGCAGTCCCGGGACTAGCGCGTACAATGAGCAGTTCTTC	CASSPGTSAYNEQFF
many	TRBJ1-2	NA	TRBV5-1	TGCGCCAGCAGCTTGTACGAATACTATGGCTACACCTTC	CASSLYEYYGYTF
NA	TRBJ2-1	NA	TRBV19	TGTGCCAGTAGTCGGGGGGCCTACTACAATGAGCAGTTCTTC	CASSRGAYYNEQFF
many	TRBJ2-5	NA	TRBV19	TGTGCCAGTAGTAGCGGGTTTCAGGGAAAAGAGACCCAGTACTTC	CASSSGFQGKETQYF
many	TRBJ2-1	TRBD2	TRBV6-5	TGTGCCAGCAGTTACTCCTCCGGCCATAGCGGGGGATTCAATGAGCAGTTCTTC	CASSYSSGHSGGFNEQFF
many	TRBJ2-5	NA	TRBV7-7	TGTGCTAGCAGCCCACGATACAGGAGCCAAGAGACCCAGTACTTC	CASSPRYRSQETQYF
NA	TRBJ1-5	TRBD1	TRBV2	TGTGCCAGCAGGCGGGACAGTAATCAGCCCCAGCATTTT	CASRRDSNQPQHF
many	TRBJ1-2	TRBD1	TRBV20-1	TGCAGTGCTAGACAGGGGGAAGACTATGGCTACACCTTC	CSARQGEDYGYTF
many	TRBJ2-7	TRBD2	TRBV13	TGTGCCAGCAGCAGTAGCGGGAGGGCAAGCGAGCAGTACTTC	CASSSSGRASEQYF
NA	TRBJ2-3	TRBD2	TRBV5-1	TGCGCCAGCAGCTTTCTTCTAGCGGACACAGATACGCAGTATTTT	CASSFLLADTDTQYF
many	TRBJ2-3	NA	TRBV5-1	TGCGCCAGCAGCTCACAGGTTACAGATACGCAGTATTTT	CASSSQVTDTQYF
many	TRBJ2-1	TRBD1	TRBV3-1	TGTGCCAGCAGCCGGACAAACCAGGGGGCACCCTACAATGAGCAGTTCTTC	CASSRTNQGAPYNEQFF